The present TCR beta chain was sequenced within a study of blood T cell repertoires in COVID-19. Study background: Samples representing acute and convalescent COVID-19 were sourced from the United States, Italy and Spain.

CDR3 size: 16 residues. CDR1 SGHRS and CDR2 YFSETQ come from the germline V gene. Trimming took off 5 bases at V and 1 base at J, with 17 bases between the two ends. Patients at the Seattle site were enrolled during active infection and followed longitudinally. The protocol was immunoSEQ multiplex PCR, while the TCRdb copy is restricted to in-frame clones and leaves out a portion. The table shows roughly 64,000 clones, with about 80% occurring only once. This clone was detected only once. The clonotype originates from a man aged 55 to 70 with COVID-19, enrolled during active disease. This chain uses TRBV5-1 with TRBJ2-3; perhaps TRBD2 as D (6 bases). The sample taken for sequencing was peripheral blood. CDR3 coding DNA: TGCGCCAGCAGGCAGACCCGGGACTCCCGCACAGATACGCAGTATTTT. It is translated as CASRQTRDSRTDTQYF.